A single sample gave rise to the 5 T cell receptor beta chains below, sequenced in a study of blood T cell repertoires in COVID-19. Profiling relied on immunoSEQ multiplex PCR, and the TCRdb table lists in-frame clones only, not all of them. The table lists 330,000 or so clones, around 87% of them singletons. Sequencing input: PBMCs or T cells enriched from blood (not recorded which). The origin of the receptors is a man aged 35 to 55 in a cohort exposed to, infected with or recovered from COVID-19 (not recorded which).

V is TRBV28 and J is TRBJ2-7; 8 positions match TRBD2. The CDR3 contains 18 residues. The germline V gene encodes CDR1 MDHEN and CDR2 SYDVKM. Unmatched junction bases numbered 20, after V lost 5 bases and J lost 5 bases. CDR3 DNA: TGTGCCAGCAGTCCAGGCGACACCTTACAGCGGGAGAGTGACGAGCAGTACTTC. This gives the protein CASSPGDTLQRESDEQYF.

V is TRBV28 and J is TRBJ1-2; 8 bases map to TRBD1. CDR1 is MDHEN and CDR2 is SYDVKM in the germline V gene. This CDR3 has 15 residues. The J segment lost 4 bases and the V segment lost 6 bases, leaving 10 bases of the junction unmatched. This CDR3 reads CASSIAGQGLYGYTF. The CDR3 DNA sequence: TGTGCCAGCAGCATTGCCGGACAGGGCCTCTATGGCTACACCTTC.

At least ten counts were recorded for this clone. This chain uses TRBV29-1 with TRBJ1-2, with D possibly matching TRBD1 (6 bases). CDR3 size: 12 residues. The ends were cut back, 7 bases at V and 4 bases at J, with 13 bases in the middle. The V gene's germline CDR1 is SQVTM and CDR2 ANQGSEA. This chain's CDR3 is CSGGGQSYGYTF. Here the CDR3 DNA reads TGCAGCGGAGGGGGACAAAGCTATGGCTACACCTTC. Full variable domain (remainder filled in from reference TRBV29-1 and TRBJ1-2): SAVISQKPSRDICQRGTSLTIQCQVDSQVTMMFWYRQQPGQSLTLIATANQGSEATYESGFVIDKFPISRPNLTFSTLTVSNMSPEDSSIYLCSGGGQSYGYTFGSGTRLTVV.

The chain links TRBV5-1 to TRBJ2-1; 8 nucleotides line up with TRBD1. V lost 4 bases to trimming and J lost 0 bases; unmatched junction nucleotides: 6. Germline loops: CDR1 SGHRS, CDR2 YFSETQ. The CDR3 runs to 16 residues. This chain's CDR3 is CASSARQGSSYNEQFF. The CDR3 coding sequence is TGCGCCAGCAGCGCCCGACAGGGGAGCTCCTACAATGAGCAGTTCTTC.

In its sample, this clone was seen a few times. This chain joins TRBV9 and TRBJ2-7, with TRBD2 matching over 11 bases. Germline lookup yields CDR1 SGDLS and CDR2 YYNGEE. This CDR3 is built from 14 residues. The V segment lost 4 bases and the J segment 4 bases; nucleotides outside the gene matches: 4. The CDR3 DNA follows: TGTGCCAGCAGCATTGGACTAGCGGGTTACGAGCAGTACTTC. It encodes CASSIGLAGYEQYF.